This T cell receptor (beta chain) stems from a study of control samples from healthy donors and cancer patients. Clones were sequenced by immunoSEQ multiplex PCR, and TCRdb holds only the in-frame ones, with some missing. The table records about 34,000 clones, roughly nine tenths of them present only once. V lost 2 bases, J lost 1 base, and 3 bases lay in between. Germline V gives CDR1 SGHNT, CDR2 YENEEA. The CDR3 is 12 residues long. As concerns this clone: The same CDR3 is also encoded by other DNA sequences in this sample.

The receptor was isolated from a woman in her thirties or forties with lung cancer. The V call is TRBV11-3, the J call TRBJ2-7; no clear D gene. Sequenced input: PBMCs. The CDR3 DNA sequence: TGTGCCAGCAGCTTAAGATCCTACGAGCAGTACTTC. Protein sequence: CASSLRSYEQYF.